This is a list of T cell receptor beta chains from one sample in a study of blood T cell repertoires in COVID-19. The table came from immunoSEQ multiplex PCR; TCRdb's copy has only in-frame clones and leaves some out. The repertoire holds 150,000 to 200,000 clones, with roughly nine tenths as singletons. The specimen sequenced was peripheral blood. These receptors were collected from a woman between 65 and 79 years old with acute or convalescent COVID-19. CDR3s include the opening cysteine and the closing phenylalanine or tryptophan. The D gene is left open where the match is weak. Rows may omit the clone size; those that give it use once, few, many or a size class.

abundance	v_gene	d_gene	j_gene	CDR3nt	CDR3aa
once	TRBV11-2	TRBD2	TRBJ2-1	TGTGCCAGCGGCCGGTTGGGGACTAGCGGGGGCGAGCAGTTCTTC	CASGRLGTSGGEQFF
-	TRBV11-2	-	TRBJ1-1	TGTGCCAGCAGCGACCGGCGGGTAGGCACTGAAGCTTTCTTT	CASSDRRVGTEAFF
once	TRBV28	-	TRBJ2-7	TGTGCCAGCAGAAGAACACAGGGTTGGAGCGAGCAGTACTTC	CASRRTQGWSEQYF
once	TRBV5-1	TRBD1	TRBJ1-1	TGCGCCAGCAGCTTAAGCGGGACAGGGATAACTGAAGCTTTCTTT	CASSLSGTGITEAFF
-	TRBV6-6	TRBD2	TRBJ2-1	TGTGCCAGCACAAGACTAGCGGGAGAGAATGAGCAGTTCTTC	CASTRLAGENEQFF
-	TRBV5-6	TRBD1	TRBJ2-1	TGTGCCAGCAGCTTGGGCCCGGGACAGGGGTACAATGAGCAGTTCTTC	CASSLGPGQGYNEQFF
-	TRBV3-1/TRBV3-2	-	TRBJ1-5	TGTGCCAGCAGCCACACAGGCGCGGTCCAGCCCCAGCATTTT	CASSHTGAVQPQHF
few	TRBV4-1	-	TRBJ2-7	TGCGCCAGCAGCCAAGGTCTACAGGGTAACTACGAGCAGTACTTC	CASSQGLQGNYEQYF
-	TRBV5-1	TRBD2	TRBJ2-5	TGCGCCAGCAGCCCGGTAGCGGGGGCCCACCAAGAGACCCAGTACTTC	CASSPVAGAHQETQYF
-	TRBV2	TRBD1	TRBJ2-2	TGTGCCAGCACTCGGGACAGGGTGGTGACCGGGGAGCTGTTTTTT	CASTRDRVVTGELFF
-	TRBV13	-	TRBJ2-3	TGTGCCAGCAGCCCCCGGACAGTACCTGATTCCACAGATACGCAGTATTTT	CASSPRTVPDSTDTQYF
-	TRBV4-1	-	TRBJ1-2	TGCGCCAGCAGCTCCCCTACAGTACAAATTAACTATGGCTACACCTTC	CASSSPTVQINYGYTF
-	TRBV6-4	-	TRBJ1-1	TGTGCCAGCAGTGAGTTCGGGGGGTCCACTGAAGCTTTCTTT	CASSEFGGSTEAFF
-	TRBV7-2	-	TRBJ2-5	TGTGCCAGCAGCTTAGAGGCAGGTCAAGAGACCCAGTACTTC	CASSLEAGQETQYF
-	TRBV24-1	-	TRBJ2-1	TGTGCCACCAGTGATAGCCGACAGGCGGTTGAGCAGTTCTTC	CATSDSRQAVEQFF
-	TRBV3-1/TRBV3-2	-	TRBJ1-4	TGTGTCAGCAGCTGGCGTCAGGGTGCAACTAATGAAAAACTGTTTTTT	CVSSWRQGATNEKLFF
-	TRBV6-5	TRBD1	TRBJ1-2	TGTGCCAGCAGCCTCGGACAGGGAATGGGCTACACCTTC	CASSLGQGMGYTF
-	TRBV4-1	TRBD1	TRBJ1-4	TGCGCCAGCAGCCAGACAGGGGCCCCAGCTAATGAAAAACTGTTTTTT	CASSQTGAPANEKLFF
-	TRBV19	-	TRBJ1-3	TGTGCCAGTAGTATCAGGGGCTCTGGAAACACCATATATTTT	CASSIRGSGNTIYF
-	TRBV28	-	TRBJ1-1	TGTGCCAGCAGTTCGGTCAGGGGCACTGAAGCTTTCTTT	CASSSVRGTEAFF
-	TRBV7-8	-	TRBJ1-5	TGTGCCAGCAGCTTTGAGGATCAGCCCCAGCATTTT	CASSFEDQPQHF
-	TRBV5-6	TRBD1	TRBJ1-2	TGTGCCAGCAGCTTGGCGGCAGGGGGATTCTATGGCTACACCTTC	CASSLAAGGFYGYTF
-	TRBV4-3	-	TRBJ1-1	TGCGCCAGCAGCCAAGAGCCCAGGAACACTGAAGCTTTCTTT	CASSQEPRNTEAFF
once	TRBV11-2	-	TRBJ1-1	TGTGCCAGCCTTAACAGGGCTATGAGGACTGAAGCTTTCTTT	CASLNRAMRTEAFF
-	TRBV29-1	TRBD2	TRBJ2-1	TGCAGCGTTGATGGACTAGCGGGGATAAATGAGCAGTTCTTC	CSVDGLAGINEQFF
-	TRBV27	-	TRBJ1-1	TGTGCCAGCAGTTTAACTAAGGTCACTGAAGCTTTCTTT	CASSLTKVTEAFF
-	TRBV25-1	TRBD1	TRBJ1-3	TGTGCCAGCACCCCATTCGTGGGACAGGGTCCTGGAAACACCATATATTTT	CASTPFVGQGPGNTIYF
-	TRBV12-3/TRBV12-4	-	TRBJ1-6	TGTGCCAGCAGAGAAAGGGAGAATTCACCCCTCCACTTT	CASRERENSPLHF
-	TRBV5-1	TRBD2	TRBJ2-3	TGCGCCAGCAGCTTGGGTGCCCTAGCGGGGACAGATACGCAGTATTTT	CASSLGALAGTDTQYF
-	TRBV5-6	-	TRBJ1-5	TGTGCCAGCAGCTTGAGGTACGGCGAGGGCAATCAGCCCCAGCATTTT	CASSLRYGEGNQPQHF
-	TRBV5-1	TRBD2	TRBJ2-7	TGCGCCAGCTCCGGGACTAGCGTTTACGAGCAGTACTTC	CASSGTSVYEQYF
-	TRBV6-6	-	TRBJ1-2	TGTGCCAGCAGTCCCCCTGGTCGGGGCTATGGCTACACCTTC	CASSPPGRGYGYTF
-	TRBV11-2	-	TRBJ1-2	TGTGCCAGCAGCTTAGCGGGGGGCGACTATGGCTACACCTTC	CASSLAGGDYGYTF
-	TRBV19	-	TRBJ2-7	TGTGCCAGTAACCCGGGACTGAGCTCCTACGAGCAGTACTTC	CASNPGLSSYEQYF
-	TRBV4-1	TRBD1	TRBJ1-5	TGCGCCAGCAGCCAAGAAGGGGACAGCCGTTATAGCAATCAGCCCCAGCATTTT	CASSQEGDSRYSNQPQHF
-	TRBV2	-	TRBJ1-1	TGTGCCAGCAGTGAACTAGACAGGCCGATTAAGGGCACTGAAGCTTTCTTT	CASSELDRPIKGTEAFF
-	TRBV6-5	TRBD1	TRBJ1-4	TGTGCCAGCAGCTCCCGGACAGGAGGGCAACTGTTTTTT	CASSSRTGGQLFF
once	TRBV5-1	TRBD2	TRBJ2-4	TGCGCCAGCAGCTCCCGAGCGGGGGGGCGGGGCAAAAACATTCAGTACTTC	CASSSRAGGRGKNIQYF
-	TRBV5-6	TRBD1	TRBJ1-4	TGTGCCAGCAGCCTTGGACAGGGTAACGGCGGAAAACTGTTTTTT	CASSLGQGNGGKLFF